The rows below give T cell receptor beta chains drawn from one sample of a study of T cell responses to AZD1222 COVID-19 vaccine. Sequencing was performed with immunoSEQ multiplex PCR; in TCRdb, only in-frame clones are kept and a portion is missing. Of around 99,000 clones listed, 70% to 90% are singletons. The sample consisted of peripheral blood, taken on day 0 of AZD1222 vaccination. These receptors were collected from an adult in good health. Each CDR3 is given with its conserved first and last residue. Each record gives: CDR3 protein, CDR3 DNA, clone size, V gene, J gene, D gene. D genes are given only for firm matches. Where a row states a size, it is once, few, many or the class of an expanded clone; other rows omit it.

CASSRDRITNTEAFF	TGTGCCAGCAGCCGGGACAGGATTACGAACACTGAAGCTTTCTTT	-	TRBV13	TRBJ1-1	TRBD1
CASSETGDRGWGYTF	TGCGCCAGCAGTGAGACAGGGGACAGGGGCTGGGGCTACACCTTC	-	TRBV10-1	TRBJ1-2	TRBD1
CASSFERGPQETQYF	TGTGCCAGCAGCTTCGAGCGGGGGCCTCAAGAGACCCAGTACTTC	-	TRBV11-2	TRBJ2-5	TRBD2
CASSPFGRMNTEAFF	TGTGCCAGCAGCCCCTTCGGACGTATGAACACTGAAGCTTTCTTT	once	TRBV3-1/TRBV3-2	TRBJ1-1	-
CASSQGQESYGYTF	TGTGCCAGCAGCCAAGGACAGGAGAGTTATGGCTACACCTTC	-	TRBV5-4	TRBJ1-2	TRBD1
CASSLARSTGGSGNTEAFF	TGCGCCAGCAGCTTGGCCCGGTCGACAGGGGGATCCGGGAACACTGAAGCTTTCTTT	-	TRBV5-1	TRBJ1-1	TRBD1
CASSLPGRGLTEAFF	TGTGCCAGCAGCTTACCGGGCAGGGGGTTAACTGAAGCTTTCTTT	-	TRBV25-1	TRBJ1-1	TRBD1
CAWSVADNTEAFF	TGTGCCTGGAGTGTGGCCGATAACACTGAAGCTTTCTTT	-	TRBV30	TRBJ1-1	-
CATSRDHRQGRNTIYF	TGTGCCACCAGCAGAGATCATCGGCAGGGCCGAAACACCATATATTTT	-	TRBV15	TRBJ1-3	-
CAWSQGGGTEAFF	TGTGCCTGGAGTCAGGGCGGGGGTACTGAAGCTTTCTTT	-	TRBV30	TRBJ1-1	-
CASSEFRGGGIGDNEQFF	TGTGCCAGCAGTGAATTTCGCGGGGGGGGAATTGGAGACAATGAGCAGTTCTTC	-	TRBV6-1	TRBJ2-1	TRBD2
CASSQRTGTSGDTQYF	TGCGCCAGCAGCCAACGGACCGGGACAAGTGGCGATACGCAGTATTTT	once	TRBV4-1	TRBJ2-3	-
CASSGFGCYFYQPQHF	TGCGCCAGCAGCGGGTTCGGCTGTTATTTTTATCAGCCCCAGCATTTT	-	TRBV10-1	TRBJ1-5	-
CASGTTGNTGELFF	TGCGCCAGCGGAACGACAGGGAACACCGGGGAGCTGTTTTTT	-	TRBV10-2	TRBJ2-2	-
CASSFMRTGANVLTF	TGTGCCAGCAGCTTTATGAGAACTGGGGCCAACGTCCTGACTTTC	-	TRBV7-9	TRBJ2-6	-
CASSPRGYEQFF	TGTGCCAGCTCACCTAGGGGGTATGAGCAGTTCTTC	once	TRBV18	TRBJ2-1	-
CASSRDLGNTIYF	TGTGCCAGCAGTCGGGACTTAGGAAACACCATATATTTT	-	TRBV2	TRBJ1-3	-
CASSVGSPTGELFF	TGTGCCAGCAGCGTAGGAAGTCCCACCGGGGAGCTGTTTTTT	-	TRBV9	TRBJ2-2	-
CASSEGPPILLTGNEQFF	TGTGCCAGCAGTGAAGGACCGCCTATCCTCCTTACGGGAAATGAGCAGTTCTTC	-	TRBV6-1	TRBJ2-1	-
CASSLAEVPTNEKLFF	TGCGCCAGCAGCTTGGCCGAGGTCCCAACTAATGAAAAACTGTTTTTT	-	TRBV5-1	TRBJ1-4	-
CASSFPAANSPLHF	TGTGCCAGCAGTTTCCCCGCAGCTAATTCACCCCTCCACTTT	-	TRBV27	TRBJ1-6	-
CASRPPRQLNEQFF	TGTGCCAGCAGACCCCCGCGGCAGCTCAATGAGCAGTTCTTC	-	TRBV28	TRBJ2-1	-
CASSLVDRGEIRWTEAFF	TGTGCCAGCAGTTTAGTGGACAGGGGGGAGATCAGATGGACTGAAGCTTTCTTT	few	TRBV28	TRBJ1-1	TRBD1
CASSVGGTGSTEAFF	TGTGCCAGCAGCGTAGGAGGGACAGGGTCCACTGAAGCTTTCTTT	few	TRBV9	TRBJ1-1	TRBD1
CASSRDRGLGEQFF	TGTGCCAGCAGCCGGGACAGGGGATTGGGAGAGCAGTTCTTC	-	TRBV6-4	TRBJ2-1	TRBD1
CAWSLQGWTEAFF	TGTGCCTGGAGTCTACAGGGGTGGACTGAAGCTTTCTTT	-	TRBV30	TRBJ1-1	TRBD1
CASSYSLFGNTIYF	TGTGCCAGCAGTTACTCCCTTTTCGGAAACACCATATATTTT	-	TRBV6-6	TRBJ1-3	-
CASSIGGLGNQPQHF	TGTGCCAGTAGTATCGGAGGCCTCGGCAATCAGCCCCAGCATTTT	-	TRBV19	TRBJ1-5	-
CASSSQPLAGGAGANVLTF	TGTGCCAGCAGCTCCCAACCACTAGCGGGAGGGGCTGGGGCCAACGTCCTGACTTTC	-	TRBV7-6	TRBJ2-6	TRBD2
CASSLQGNGYTF	TGTGCCAGCAGCCTACAGGGGAATGGCTACACCTTC	-	TRBV3-1/TRBV3-2	TRBJ1-2	TRBD1
CASSLAGRGHSGNTIYF	TGCGCCAGCAGCTTGGCTGGACGAGGCCACTCTGGAAACACCATATATTTT	-	TRBV5-1	TRBJ1-3	-
CASSLDWDTLAKNIQYF	TGTGCCAGCAGCTTAGACTGGGACACACTAGCCAAAAACATTCAGTACTTC	-	TRBV7-7	TRBJ2-4	-
CASSPGRQNEKLFF	TGTGCCAGCAGCCCGGGCCGGCAAAATGAAAAACTGTTTTTT	-	TRBV5-4	TRBJ1-4	-
CASSQAGGNTEAFF	TGTGCCAGCAGCCAGGCAGGGGGGAACACTGAAGCTTTCTTT	-	TRBV3-1/TRBV3-2	TRBJ1-1	TRBD1
CATDSGANVLTF	TGTGCCACCGACTCTGGGGCCAACGTCCTGACTTTC	-	TRBV28	TRBJ2-6	-
CATLTSGGGYTF	TGTGCCACCCTGACTTCCGGGGGTGGCTACACCTTC	-	TRBV4-2	TRBJ1-2	-
CASSLGASGSYEQYF	TGTGCCAGCAGCTTAGGGGCTAGCGGGAGTTACGAGCAGTACTTC	-	TRBV7-2	TRBJ2-7	TRBD2
CASSSGQYNEKLFF	TGTGCCAGCAGCTCTGGACAGTATAATGAAAAACTGTTTTTT	once	TRBV5-4	TRBJ1-4	-
CASSQDGPFAYNEQFF	TGTGCCAGCAGCCAAGATGGGCCGTTTGCCTACAATGAGCAGTTCTTC	-	TRBV3-1/TRBV3-2	TRBJ2-1	-
CSVRQGEEKLFF	TGCAGCGTTCGACAGGGTGAGGAAAAACTGTTTTTT	-	TRBV29-1	TRBJ1-4	TRBD1
CASSLVGGRVSYEQYF	TGTGCCAGCAGCTTAGTCGGGGGGCGGGTGTCCTACGAGCAGTACTTC	-	TRBV7-2	TRBJ2-7	-
CASSPTPTGLNTEAFF	TGCGCCAGCAGCCCCACTCCGACAGGTCTGAACACTGAAGCTTTCTTT	-	TRBV5-1	TRBJ1-1	-
CATSDPQKDRLGTPGELFF	TGTGCCACCAGTGACCCACAAAAAGACAGGCTAGGGACCCCCGGGGAGCTGTTTTTT	-	TRBV24-1	TRBJ2-2	-
CASSRDSPTIGGYTF	TGCGCCAGCAGCCGGGACAGCCCCACCATAGGAGGCTACACCTTC	-	TRBV5-1	TRBJ1-2	TRBD1
CASSLPGQLEAFF	TGCGCCAGCAGTCTTCCGGGACAGCTTGAAGCTTTCTTT	-	TRBV5-1	TRBJ1-1	TRBD1
CASSHRGERGSYNSPLHF	TGCGCCAGCAGCCACAGGGGGGAAAGGGGCTCCTATAATTCACCCCTCCACTTT	-	TRBV5-1	TRBJ1-6	TRBD1
CASSVDGGRNSPLHF	TGTGCCAGCAGCGTAGATGGTGGGCGTAATTCACCCCTCCACTTT	-	TRBV9	TRBJ1-6	-
CASRPTTATNEKLFF	TGCGCCAGCAGACCGACGACTGCAACTAATGAAAAACTGTTTTTT	-	TRBV5-1	TRBJ1-4	-
CASSLGPGFGDNEQFF	TGTGCCAGCAGCTTAGGCCCCGGGTTTGGCGACAATGAGCAGTTCTTC	-	TRBV13	TRBJ2-1	-
CASSLTRSSYNEQFF	TGTGCCAGCAGCTTAACTCGGAGCTCCTACAATGAGCAGTTCTTC	few	TRBV7-3	TRBJ2-1	-
CASSIPGLNTQYF	TGTGCCAGTAGTATCCCGGGACTTAATACGCAGTATTTT	-	TRBV19	TRBJ2-3	-
CASSPLDRPNSPLHF	TGTGCCAGCTCACCATTGGACAGGCCGAATTCACCCCTCCACTTT	-	TRBV18	TRBJ1-6	TRBD1